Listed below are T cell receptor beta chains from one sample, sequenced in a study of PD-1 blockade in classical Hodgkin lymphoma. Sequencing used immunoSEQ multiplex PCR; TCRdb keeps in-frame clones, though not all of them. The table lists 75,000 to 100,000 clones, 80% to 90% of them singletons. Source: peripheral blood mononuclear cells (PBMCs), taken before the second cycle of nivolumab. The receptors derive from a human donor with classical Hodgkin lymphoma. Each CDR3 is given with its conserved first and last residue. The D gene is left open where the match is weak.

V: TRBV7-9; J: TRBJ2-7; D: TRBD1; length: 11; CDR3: CASSLGQGVYF
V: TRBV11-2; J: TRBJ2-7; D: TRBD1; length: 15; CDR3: CASSLARGRRYEQYF
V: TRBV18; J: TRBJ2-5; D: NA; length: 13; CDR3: CASSPKAGETQYF
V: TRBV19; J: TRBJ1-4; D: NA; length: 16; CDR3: CASSMGDTPRGEKLFF
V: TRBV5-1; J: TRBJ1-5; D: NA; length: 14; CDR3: CASSPTGGNQPQHF
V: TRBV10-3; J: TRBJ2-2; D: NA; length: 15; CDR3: CAISERALNTGELFF
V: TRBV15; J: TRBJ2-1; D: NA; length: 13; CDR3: CATSRPTSNEQFF
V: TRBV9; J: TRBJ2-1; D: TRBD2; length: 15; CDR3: CASSVLAGIFDEQFF
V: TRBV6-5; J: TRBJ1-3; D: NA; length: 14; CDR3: CASSPEGGRNTIYF
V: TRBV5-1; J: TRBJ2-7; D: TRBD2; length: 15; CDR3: CASSGLLAGRYEQYF
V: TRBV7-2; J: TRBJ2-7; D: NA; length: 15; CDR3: CASSLAGTATYEQYF
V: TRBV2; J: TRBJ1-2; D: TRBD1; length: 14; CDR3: CASSPGQANYGYTF
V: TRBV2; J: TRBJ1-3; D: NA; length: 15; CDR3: CASSYRLRSGNTIYF
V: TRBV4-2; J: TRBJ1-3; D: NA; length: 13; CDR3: CASSQDPGNTIYF
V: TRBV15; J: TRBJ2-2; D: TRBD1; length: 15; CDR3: CATSRLRGLTGELFF
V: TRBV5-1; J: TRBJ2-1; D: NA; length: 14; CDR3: CASSLGLNNNEQFF
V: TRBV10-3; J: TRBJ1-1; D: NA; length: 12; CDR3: CAISESLTQAFF
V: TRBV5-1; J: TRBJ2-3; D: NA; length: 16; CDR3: CASGGGGVSSTDTQYF
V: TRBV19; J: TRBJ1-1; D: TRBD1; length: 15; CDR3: CATASGQGTNTEAFF
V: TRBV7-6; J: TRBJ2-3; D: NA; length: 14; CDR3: CASSLATSTDTQYF
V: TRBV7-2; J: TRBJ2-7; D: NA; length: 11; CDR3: CASSPGGQKFF
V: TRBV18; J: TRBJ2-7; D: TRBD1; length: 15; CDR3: CASSLRGTGLGEQYF
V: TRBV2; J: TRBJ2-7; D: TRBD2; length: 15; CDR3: CASSTPGTSDYEQYF
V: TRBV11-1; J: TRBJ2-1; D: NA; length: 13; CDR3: CASSLELYNEQFF
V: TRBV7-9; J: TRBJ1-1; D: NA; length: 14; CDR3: CASSRVEQLTEAFF
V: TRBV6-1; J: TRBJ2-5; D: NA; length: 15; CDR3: CASSGAGAIGETQYF
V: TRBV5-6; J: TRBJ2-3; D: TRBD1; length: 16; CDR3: CASSLYQGVPTDTQYF
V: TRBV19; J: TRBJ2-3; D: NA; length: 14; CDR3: CASSIEASADTQYF
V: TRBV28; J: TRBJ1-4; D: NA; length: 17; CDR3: CASSSAYRAATNEKLFF
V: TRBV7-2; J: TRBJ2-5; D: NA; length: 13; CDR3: CASSPRQLETQYF
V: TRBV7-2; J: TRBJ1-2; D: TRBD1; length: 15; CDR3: CASSQRQGSTRGYTF
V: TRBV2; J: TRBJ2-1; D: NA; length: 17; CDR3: CASSEQSPRGSYNEQFF
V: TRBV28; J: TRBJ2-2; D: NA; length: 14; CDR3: CASRGAEGPGELFF
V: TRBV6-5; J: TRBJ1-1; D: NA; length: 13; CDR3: CASTLKGAAEAFF
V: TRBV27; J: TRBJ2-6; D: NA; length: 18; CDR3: CASSLRTGVSSGANVLTF
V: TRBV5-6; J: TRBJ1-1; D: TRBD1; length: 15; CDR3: CASSAAGTGRAEAFF
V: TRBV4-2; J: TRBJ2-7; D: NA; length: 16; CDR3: CASSQGSLAPPYEQYF
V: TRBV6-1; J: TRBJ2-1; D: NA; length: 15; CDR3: CASSPRRSSYNEQFF
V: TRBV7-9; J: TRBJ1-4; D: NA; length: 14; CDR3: CASSLSRGNEKLFF
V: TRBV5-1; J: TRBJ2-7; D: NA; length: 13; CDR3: CASSLGRLYEQYF
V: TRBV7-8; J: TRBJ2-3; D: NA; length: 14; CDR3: CASSSEFSTDTQYF
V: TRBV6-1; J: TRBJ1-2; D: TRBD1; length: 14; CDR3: CASSEGTGYYGYTF